The subject of this entry is one T cell receptor (beta chain). The CDR3 totals 21 residues. Germline V gene lookup returns CDR1 LNHNV and CDR2 YYDKDF (reference sequence). The V segment lost 0 bases and the J segment 2 bases; nucleotides outside the gene matches: 19. These data come from a study of response to subunit inactivated influenza vaccine. One entry per CDR3 protein, called by TCRdb with MiXCR from the RT-PCR reads. The sample shows over 450,000 distinct CDR3 sequences, 10% to 15% of them seen only once. The specimen comprised PBMCs from blood, sampled 40 to 50 days after vaccination. The TCR was taken from a man between 50 and 59 years old who received an inactivated influenza vaccine. The V and J genes are TRBV15 and TRBJ2-4; TRBD1 aligns across 7 bases. The CDR3 spells CATSRDLWKGGPLVSKNIQYF. The CDR3 bases are TGTGCCACCAGCAGAGATCTCTGGAAAGGGGGCCCCCTCGTATCCAAAAACATTCAGTACTTC.